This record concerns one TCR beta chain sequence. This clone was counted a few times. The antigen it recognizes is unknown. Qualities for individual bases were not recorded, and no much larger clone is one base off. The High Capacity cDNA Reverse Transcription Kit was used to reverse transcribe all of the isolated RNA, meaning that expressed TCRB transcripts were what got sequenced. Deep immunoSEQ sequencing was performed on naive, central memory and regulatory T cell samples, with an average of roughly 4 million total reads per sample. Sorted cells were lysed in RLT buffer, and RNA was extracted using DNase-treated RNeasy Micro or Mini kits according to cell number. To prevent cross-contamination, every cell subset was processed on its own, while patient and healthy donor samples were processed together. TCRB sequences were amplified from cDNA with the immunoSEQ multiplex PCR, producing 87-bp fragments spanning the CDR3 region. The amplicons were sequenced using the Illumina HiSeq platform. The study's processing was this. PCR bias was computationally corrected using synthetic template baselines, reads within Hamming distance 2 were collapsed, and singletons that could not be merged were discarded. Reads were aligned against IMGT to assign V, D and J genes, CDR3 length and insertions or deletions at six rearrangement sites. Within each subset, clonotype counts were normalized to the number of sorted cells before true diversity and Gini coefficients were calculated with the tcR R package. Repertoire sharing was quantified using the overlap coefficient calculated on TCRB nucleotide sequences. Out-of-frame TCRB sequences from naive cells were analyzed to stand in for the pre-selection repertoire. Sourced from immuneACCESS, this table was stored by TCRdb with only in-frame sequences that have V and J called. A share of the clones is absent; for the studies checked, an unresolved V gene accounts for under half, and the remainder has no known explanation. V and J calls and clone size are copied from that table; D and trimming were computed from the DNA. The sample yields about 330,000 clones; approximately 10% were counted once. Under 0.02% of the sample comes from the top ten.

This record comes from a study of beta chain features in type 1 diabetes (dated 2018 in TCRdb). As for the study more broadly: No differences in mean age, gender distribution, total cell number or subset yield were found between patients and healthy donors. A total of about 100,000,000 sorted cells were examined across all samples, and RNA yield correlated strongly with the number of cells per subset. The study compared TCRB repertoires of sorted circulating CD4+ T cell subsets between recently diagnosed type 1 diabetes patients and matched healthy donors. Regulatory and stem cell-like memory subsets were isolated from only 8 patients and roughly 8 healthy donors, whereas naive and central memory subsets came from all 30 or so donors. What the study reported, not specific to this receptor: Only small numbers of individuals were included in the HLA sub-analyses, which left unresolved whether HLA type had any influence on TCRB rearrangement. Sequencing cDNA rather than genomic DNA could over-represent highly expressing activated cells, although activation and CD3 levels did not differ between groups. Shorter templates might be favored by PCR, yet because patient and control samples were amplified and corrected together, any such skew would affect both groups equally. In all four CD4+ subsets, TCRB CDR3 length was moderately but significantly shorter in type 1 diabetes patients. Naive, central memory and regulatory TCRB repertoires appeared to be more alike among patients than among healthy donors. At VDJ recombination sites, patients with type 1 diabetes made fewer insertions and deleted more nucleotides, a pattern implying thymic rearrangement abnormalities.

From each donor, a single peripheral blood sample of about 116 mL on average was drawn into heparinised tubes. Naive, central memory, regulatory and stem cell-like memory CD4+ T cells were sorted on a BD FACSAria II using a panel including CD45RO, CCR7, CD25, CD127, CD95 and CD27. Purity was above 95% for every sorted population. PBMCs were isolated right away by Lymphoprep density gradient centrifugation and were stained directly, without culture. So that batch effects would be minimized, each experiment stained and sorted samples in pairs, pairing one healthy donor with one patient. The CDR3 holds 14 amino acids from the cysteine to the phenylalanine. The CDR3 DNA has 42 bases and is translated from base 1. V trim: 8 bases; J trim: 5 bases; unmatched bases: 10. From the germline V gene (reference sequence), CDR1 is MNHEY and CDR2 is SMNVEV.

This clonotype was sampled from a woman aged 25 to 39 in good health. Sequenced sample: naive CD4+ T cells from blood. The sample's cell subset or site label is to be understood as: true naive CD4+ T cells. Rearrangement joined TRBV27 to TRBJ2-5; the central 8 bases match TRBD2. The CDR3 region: CASRSGTRSETQYF. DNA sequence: TGTGCCAGCCGTTCAGGGACTAGGAGTGAGACCCAGTACTTC.